Listed here are 18 T cell receptor beta chains from one sample, sequenced in a study of shared clonotypes between healthy human individuals (dated by TCRdb to the early 2020s). Receptor libraries were prepared by the immunoSEQ multiplex PCR assay. The clones in this table, taken by TCRdb from immuneACCESS, are in-frame only. Not every clone is retained; where verified, under half of the shortfall comes from an unresolved V gene, and the cause of the rest is unknown. This sample comprises some 2,000,000 clones, 85% to 95% of them detected only once. 0.1% to 0.15% of the sample lies in the top ten. The sample was naive CD4+ T cells sorted from blood. The cell subset or site label, read with the paper, signifies: CD45RA+ positively selected. All receptors derive from a man younger than 35 in good health.

This clone has a single count. V is TRBV13 and J is TRBJ2-7, with D hard to call. CDR3 length equals 14 residues. The V and J ends lost 5 bases and 2 bases respectively, with 13 bases between them. In germline, CDR1 is PRHDT, CDR2 FYEKMQ (reference sequence). CDR3 protein: CASSATNVAYEQYF. In nucleotides, the CDR3 is TGTGCCAGCAGCGCTACTAATGTCGCCTACGAGCAGTACTTC.

The chain recombines TRBV7-9 with TRBJ2-1; 12 nucleotides match TRBD2. CDR1 is SEHNR and CDR2 is FQNEAQ in the germline V gene (reference sequence). This CDR3 comprises 19 residues. V dropped 1 base and J dropped 6; count of bases not matched to a gene: 13. The chain's CDR3 is CASSLGTSGMGAKSNEQFF. DNA for the CDR3: TGTGCCAGCAGCTTAGGGACTAGCGGGATGGGTGCGAAGAGCAATGAGCAGTTCTTC.

The chain combines TRBV5-1 with TRBJ2-3, with a weak D call TRBD1 (5 bases). The germline V gene encodes CDR1 SGHRS and CDR2 YFSETQ. Trimming pared 0 bases from V and 0 bases from J, leaving 8 bases between. The CDR3 length is 15 residues. The CDR3 DNA reads TGCGCCAGCAGCTTGGCGACAGTTAGCACAGATACGCAGTATTTT. Its translation: CASSLATVSTDTQYF.

The V gene is TRBV30, the J gene TRBJ1-1, with D uncertain. Trimming cost V 0 bases and J 0 bases, with 11 bases left between them. This CDR3 is built from 15 residues. CDR1 GTSNPN and CDR2 SVGIG come from the germline V gene (reference sequence). The CDR3, as DNA: TGTGCCTGGAGTGTAAACCGGAAGCTGAACACTGAAGCTTTCTTT. This encodes CAWSVNRKLNTEAFF.

The V and J genes are TRBV28 and TRBJ2-3; a possible D gene is TRBD2 (5 bases). V was cut by 4 bases and J by 0 bases, with 11 bases left in between. Germline values: CDR1 MDHEN, CDR2 SYDVKM. The CDR3 has 15 residues. The CDR3 loop is CASSSPGGSTDTQYF. The CDR3 region has the DNA TGTGCCAGCAGTTCCCCCGGCGGGAGCACAGATACGCAGTATTTT.

This chain uses TRBV6-1 with TRBJ2-7; 10 positions match TRBD1. This CDR3 contains 12 residues. The junction had 2 bases not matched to a gene; V was cut back by 7 bases and J by 5 bases. Germline V gives CDR1 MNHNS, CDR2 SASEGT. The CDR3 loop is CASNGTGDEQYF. The CDR3 nucleotides are TGTGCCAGCAACGGGACAGGGGACGAGCAGTACTTC.

The J gene is TRBJ1-2, the V gene TRBV28, with 7 bases that match TRBD1. The CDR3 runs to 15 residues. The germline V gene encodes CDR1 MDHEN and CDR2 SYDVKM. V trimming: 3 bases; J trimming: 6 bases; junction bases outside the gene matches: 10. CDR3: CASSFNPFQGDGYTF. Written as DNA, the CDR3 is TGTGCCAGCAGTTTTAACCCGTTCCAGGGGGATGGCTACACCTTC.

CDR3 in amino acids: CATSRADGNYGYTF. In nucleotides, the CDR3 is TGTGCCACCAGCAGAGCCGACGGAAACTATGGCTACACCTTC. The rearrangement uses TRBV15 and TRBJ1-2; D gene ambiguous. V was cut by 1 base and J by 2 bases, with 8 bases left in between. The germline CDR1 and CDR2 sequences are LNHNV and YYDKDF (reference sequence). The CDR3 runs 14 residues. Full variable domain (remainder filled in from reference TRBV15 and TRBJ1-2): DAMVIQNPRYQVTQFGKPVTLSCSQTLNHNVMYWYQQKSSQAPKLLFHYYDKDFNNEADTPDNFQSRRPNTSFCFLDIRSPGLGDTAMYLCATSRADGNYGYTFGSGTRLTVV.

The chain employs TRBV27 and TRBJ1-2; no clear D. Germline values: CDR1 MNHEY, CDR2 SMNVEV (reference sequence). The V gene lost 0 bases and the J gene lost 8 bases, with 16 bases spanning the gap. CDR3 length: 15 residues. The CDR3 is CASSLSLGPGMGYTF. For the CDR3, the DNA is TGTGCCAGCAGTTTATCCCTTGGCCCAGGCATGGGCTACACCTTC.

Comments on this clone: Other DNA sequences in this sample translate to the same CDR3. The chain employs TRBV25-1 and TRBJ2-4, with unresolved D. V lost 2 bases, J lost 7 bases, and 6 bases lay in between. The CDR3 has 12 amino acids. Germline loops: CDR1 MGHDK, CDR2 SYGVNS. Here the CDR3 reads CASSEGPNIQYF. CDR3 nucleotide sequence: TGTGCCAGCAGTGAAGGGCCGAACATTCAGTACTTC.

The chain uses TRBV5-5 and TRBJ1-6, with D possibly being TRBD1 (5 bases). CDR1 is SGHKS, CDR2 YYEKEE, per germline (reference sequence). This CDR3 contains 14 residues. The V end lost 3 bases, the J end lost 9 bases, and 13 bases lay between the germline ends. The DNA of the CDR3 is TGTGCCAGCAGCTCAACCTTGGGGGGTTCACCCCTCCACTTT. This codes for CASSSTLGGSPLHF.

This chain links TRBV18 with TRBJ1-6; maybe TRBD1 (5 bases). The CDR3 runs 14 residues. The V end was cut by 6 bases, the J end by 7 bases, with 13 bases between. The V gene's germline CDR1 is KGHSH and CDR2 LQKENI. CDR3 coding DNA: TGTGCCAGCTCGCCTACAGGACCCAATTCACCCCTCCACTTT. Encoded protein: CASSPTGPNSPLHF.

V gene TRBV6-6 combines with J gene TRBJ2-7; 7 nucleotides match TRBD1. The length of the CDR3 is 11 residues. CDR1 MNHNY and CDR2 SVGAGI come from the germline V gene (reference sequence). V trimming: 7 bases; J trimming: 6 bases; junction bases outside the gene matches: 3. The CDR3 sequence: CASTDRAEQYF. The CDR3 bases are TGTGCCAGCACAGACAGGGCCGAGCAGTACTTC.

The chain combines TRBV2 with TRBJ2-3; 9 positions match TRBD2. V trimming: 7 bases; J trimming: 3 bases; junction bases outside the gene matches: 5. Germline lookup yields CDR1 SNHLY and CDR2 FYNNEI. The CDR3 runs to 14 residues. CDR3 region: CASIAGDGTDTQYF. The CDR3 region has the DNA TGTGCCAGCATAGCGGGAGACGGGACAGATACGCAGTATTTT. Full variable domain (remainder filled in from reference TRBV2 and TRBJ2-3): EPEVTQTPSHQVTQMGQEVILRCVPISNHLYFYWYRQILGQKVEFLVSFYNNEISEKSEIFDDQFSVERPDGSNFTLKIRSTKLEDSAMYFCASIAGDGTDTQYFGPGTRLTVL.

In the case of this clone: Other DNA sequences in this sample translate to the same CDR3. The rearrangement uses TRBV10-1 and TRBJ2-2, with unresolved D. This CDR3 comprises 12 residues. Germline CDR1 reads WNHNN; CDR2 reads SYGVQD (reference sequence). V was shortened by 4 bases and J by 8 bases, with 8 bases between the two germline ends. CDR3 sequence: CASSGTQGELFF. As DNA, the CDR3 is TGCGCCAGCAGTGGAACGCAGGGGGAGCTGTTTTTT.

As for this clone: Other DNA sequences in the sample encode the same CDR3. Here the CDR3 reads CASSIRTGNTEAFF. The CDR3 DNA reads TGTGCCAGTAGTATCAGGACGGGGAACACTGAAGCTTTCTTT. The chain joins TRBV19 to TRBJ1-1, with D uncertain. Trimming pared 3 bases from V and 1 base from J, leaving 9 bases between. CDR1 is LNHDA, CDR2 SQIVND, per germline (reference sequence). The CDR3 sequence is 14 residues long.

The V call is TRBV29-1, the J call TRBJ1-1, with TRBD1 matching 7 bases. CDR1 and CDR2 from the germline V gene are SQVTM and ANQGSEA. V gave up 1 base and J gave up 4 bases; unmatched junction bases: 6. The CDR3 runs to 14 residues. CDR3 nucleotide sequence: TGCAGCGTTGAAGTCCAGGGGGTGAGCACTGAAGCTTTCTTT. Amino acid sequence: CSVEVQGVSTEAFF.

This chain uses TRBV29-1 with TRBJ1-2, with D uncertain. The V end was cut by 3 bases, the J end by 2 bases, with 7 bases between. The germline V gene has CDR1 SQVTM and CDR2 ANQGSEA. This CDR3 has 12 amino acids. CDR3 DNA sequence: TGCAGCGTTGAGGAACGGAACTATGGCTACACCTTC. This translates into CSVEERNYGYTF.